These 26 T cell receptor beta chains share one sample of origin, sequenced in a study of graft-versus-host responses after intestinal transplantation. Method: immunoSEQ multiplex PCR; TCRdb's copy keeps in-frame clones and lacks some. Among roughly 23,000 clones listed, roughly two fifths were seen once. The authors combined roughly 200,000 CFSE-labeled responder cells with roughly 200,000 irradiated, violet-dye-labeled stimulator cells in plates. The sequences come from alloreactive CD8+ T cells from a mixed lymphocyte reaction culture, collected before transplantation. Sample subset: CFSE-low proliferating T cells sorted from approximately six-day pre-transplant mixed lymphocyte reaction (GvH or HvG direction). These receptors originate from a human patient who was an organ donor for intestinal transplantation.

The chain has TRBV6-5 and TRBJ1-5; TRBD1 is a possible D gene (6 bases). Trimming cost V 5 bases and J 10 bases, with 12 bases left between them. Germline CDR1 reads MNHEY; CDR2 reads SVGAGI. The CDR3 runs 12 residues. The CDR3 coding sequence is TGTGCCAGCAGTAAGGGGGTTATTCCCCAGCATTTT. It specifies CASSKGVIPQHF.

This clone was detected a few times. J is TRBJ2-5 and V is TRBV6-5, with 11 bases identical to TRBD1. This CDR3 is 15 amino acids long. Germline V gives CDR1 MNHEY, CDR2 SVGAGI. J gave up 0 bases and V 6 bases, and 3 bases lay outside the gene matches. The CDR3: CASRGTGGYQETQYF. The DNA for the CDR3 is TGTGCCAGCAGGGGGACAGGGGGGTACCAAGAGACCCAGTACTTC.

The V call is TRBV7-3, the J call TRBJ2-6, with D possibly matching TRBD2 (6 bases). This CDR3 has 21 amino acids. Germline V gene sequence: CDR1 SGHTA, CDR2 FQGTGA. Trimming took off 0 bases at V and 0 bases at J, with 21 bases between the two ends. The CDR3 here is CASSLTEWPGLPFSGANVLTF. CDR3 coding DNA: TGTGCCAGCAGCTTAACCGAATGGCCGGGACTCCCATTCTCTGGGGCCAACGTCCTGACTTTC.

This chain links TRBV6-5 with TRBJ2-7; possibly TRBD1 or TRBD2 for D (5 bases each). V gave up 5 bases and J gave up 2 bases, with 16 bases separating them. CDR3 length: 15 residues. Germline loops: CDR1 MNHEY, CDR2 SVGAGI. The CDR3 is CASSLGTVDTYEQYF. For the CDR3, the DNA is TGTGCCAGCAGTCTAGGGACGGTAGATACCTACGAGCAGTACTTC.

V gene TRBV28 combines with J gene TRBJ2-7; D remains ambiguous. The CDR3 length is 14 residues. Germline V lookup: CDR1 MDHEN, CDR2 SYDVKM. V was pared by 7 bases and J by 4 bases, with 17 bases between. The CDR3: CASTLFHQSYEQYF. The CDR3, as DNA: TGTGCCAGCACCCTGTTCCATCAATCTTACGAGCAGTACTTC.

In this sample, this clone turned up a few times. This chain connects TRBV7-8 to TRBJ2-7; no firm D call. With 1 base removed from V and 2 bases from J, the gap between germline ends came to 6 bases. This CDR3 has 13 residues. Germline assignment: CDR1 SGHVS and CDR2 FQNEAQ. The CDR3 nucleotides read TGTGCCAGCAGCTTAGACTTCACCTACGAGCAGTACTTC. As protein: CASSLDFTYEQYF.

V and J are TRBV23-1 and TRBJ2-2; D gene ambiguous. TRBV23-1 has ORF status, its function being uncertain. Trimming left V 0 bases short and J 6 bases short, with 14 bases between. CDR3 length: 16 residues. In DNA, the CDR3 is TGCGCCAGCAGTCAATCCGGTGGGAACGGTGCCGGGGAGCTGTTTTTT. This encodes CASSQSGGNGAGELFF.

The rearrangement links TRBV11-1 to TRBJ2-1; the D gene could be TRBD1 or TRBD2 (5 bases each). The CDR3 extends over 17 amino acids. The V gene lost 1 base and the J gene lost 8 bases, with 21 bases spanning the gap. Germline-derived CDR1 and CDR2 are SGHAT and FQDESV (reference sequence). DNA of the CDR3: TGTGCCAGCAGCTTAGATCCTACGGGACGAGACGTCGATGAGCAGTTCTTC. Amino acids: CASSLDPTGRDVDEQFF.

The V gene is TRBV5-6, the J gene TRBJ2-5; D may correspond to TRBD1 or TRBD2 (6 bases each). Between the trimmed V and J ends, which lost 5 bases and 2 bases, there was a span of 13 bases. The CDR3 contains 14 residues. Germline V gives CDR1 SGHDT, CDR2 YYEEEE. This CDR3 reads CASRTWGAQETQYF. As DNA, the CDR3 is TGTGCCAGCAGAACCTGGGGGGCGCAAGAGACCCAGTACTTC.

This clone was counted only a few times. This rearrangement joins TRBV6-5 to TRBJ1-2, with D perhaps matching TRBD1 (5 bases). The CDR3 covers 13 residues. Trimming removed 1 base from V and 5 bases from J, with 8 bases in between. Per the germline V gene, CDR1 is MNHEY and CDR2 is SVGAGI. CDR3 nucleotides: TGTGCCAGCAGTTACTTTACAGGTTATGGCTACACCTTC. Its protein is CASSYFTGYGYTF.

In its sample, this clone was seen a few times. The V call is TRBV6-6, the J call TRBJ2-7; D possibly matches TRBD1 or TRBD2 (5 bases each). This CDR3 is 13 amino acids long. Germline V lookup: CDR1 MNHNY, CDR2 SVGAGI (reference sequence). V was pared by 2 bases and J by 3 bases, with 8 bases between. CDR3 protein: CASSYGGNYEQYF. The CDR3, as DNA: TGTGCCAGCAGTTACGGGGGTAACTACGAGCAGTACTTC.

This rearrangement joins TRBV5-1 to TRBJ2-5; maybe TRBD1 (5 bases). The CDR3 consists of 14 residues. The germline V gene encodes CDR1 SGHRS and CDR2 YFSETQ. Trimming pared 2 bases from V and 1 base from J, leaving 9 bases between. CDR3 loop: CASSFLGVQETQYF. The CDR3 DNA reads TGCGCCAGCAGCTTTCTAGGGGTCCAAGAGACCCAGTACTTC.

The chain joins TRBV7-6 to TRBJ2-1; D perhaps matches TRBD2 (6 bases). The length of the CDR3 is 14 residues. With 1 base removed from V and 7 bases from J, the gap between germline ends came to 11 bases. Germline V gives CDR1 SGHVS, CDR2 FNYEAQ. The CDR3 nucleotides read TGTGCCAGCAGCTTAGTAGGGGCGGGGAATGAGCAGTTCTTC. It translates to CASSLVGAGNEQFF.

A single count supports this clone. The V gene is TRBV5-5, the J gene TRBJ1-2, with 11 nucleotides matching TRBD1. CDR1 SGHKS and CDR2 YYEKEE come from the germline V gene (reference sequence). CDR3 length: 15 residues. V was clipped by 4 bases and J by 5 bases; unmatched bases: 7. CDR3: CASSPLGTGGYGYTF. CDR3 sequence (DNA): TGTGCCAGCAGCCCCCTTGGGACAGGGGGATATGGCTACACCTTC.

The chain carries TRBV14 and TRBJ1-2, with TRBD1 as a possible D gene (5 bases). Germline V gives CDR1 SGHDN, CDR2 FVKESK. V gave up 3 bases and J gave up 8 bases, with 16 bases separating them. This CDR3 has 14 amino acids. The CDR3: CASSQSSAGGGYTF. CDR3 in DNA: TGTGCCAGCAGCCAGAGCAGCGCCGGGGGGGGCTACACCTTC.

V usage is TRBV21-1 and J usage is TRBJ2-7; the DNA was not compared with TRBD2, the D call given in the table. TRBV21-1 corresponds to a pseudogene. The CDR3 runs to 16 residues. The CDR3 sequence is CASISSGRAFCHEQYF. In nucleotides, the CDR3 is TGTGCCAGCATATCTAGCGGGAGGGCTTTTTGCCACGAGCAGTACTTC.

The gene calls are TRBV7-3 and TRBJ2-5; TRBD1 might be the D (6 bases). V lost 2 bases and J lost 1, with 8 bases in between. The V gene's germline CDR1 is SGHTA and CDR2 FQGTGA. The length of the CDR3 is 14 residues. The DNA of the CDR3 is TGTGCCAGCAGCTTAGCGGACAGCCAAGAGACCCAGTACTTC. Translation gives CASSLADSQETQYF.

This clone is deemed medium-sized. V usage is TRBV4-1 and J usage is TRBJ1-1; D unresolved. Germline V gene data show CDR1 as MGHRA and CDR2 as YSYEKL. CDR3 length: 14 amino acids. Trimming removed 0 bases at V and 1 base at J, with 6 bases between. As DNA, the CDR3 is TGCGCCAGCAGCCAAGATTCCGCGAACACTGAAGCTTTCTTT. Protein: CASSQDSANTEAFF.

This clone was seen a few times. DNA of the CDR3: TGTGCCAGCAGTTGGACAGGTCAAGAGACCCAGTACTTC. The encoded protein is CASSWTGQETQYF. V and J are TRBV27 and TRBJ2-5, with 7 bases lining up with TRBD1. With 4 bases clipped from V and 2 bases from J, the junction kept 1 base outside the gene matches. Germline V gene sequence: CDR1 MNHEY, CDR2 SMNVEV (reference sequence). This CDR3 is 13 amino acids long.

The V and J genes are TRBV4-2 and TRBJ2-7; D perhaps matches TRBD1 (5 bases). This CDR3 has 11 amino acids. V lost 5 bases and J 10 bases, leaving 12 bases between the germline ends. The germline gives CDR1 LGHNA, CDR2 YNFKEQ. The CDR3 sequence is CASSLMTEQYF. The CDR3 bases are TGTGCCAGCAGCTTAATGACAGAACAGTACTTC.

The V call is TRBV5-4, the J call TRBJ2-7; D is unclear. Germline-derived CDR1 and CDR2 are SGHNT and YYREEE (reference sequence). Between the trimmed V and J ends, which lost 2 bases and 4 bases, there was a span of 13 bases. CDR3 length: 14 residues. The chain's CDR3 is CASSFPLQLYEQYF. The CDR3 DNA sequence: TGTGCCAGCAGCTTCCCCTTACAGCTTTACGAGCAGTACTTC.

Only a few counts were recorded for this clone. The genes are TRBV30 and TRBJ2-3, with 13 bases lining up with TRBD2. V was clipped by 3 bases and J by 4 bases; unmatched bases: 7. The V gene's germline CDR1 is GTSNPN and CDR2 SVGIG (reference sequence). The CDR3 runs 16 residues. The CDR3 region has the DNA TGTGCCTGGAGCGAGGGACTAGCGGGACTCGCAGATACGCAGTATTTT. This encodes CAWSEGLAGLADTQYF.

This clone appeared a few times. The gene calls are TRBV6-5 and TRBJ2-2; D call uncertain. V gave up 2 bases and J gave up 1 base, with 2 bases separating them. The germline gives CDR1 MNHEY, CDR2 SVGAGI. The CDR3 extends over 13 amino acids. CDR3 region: CASSYVNTGELFF. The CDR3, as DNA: TGTGCCAGCAGTTACGTGAACACCGGGGAGCTGTTTTTT.

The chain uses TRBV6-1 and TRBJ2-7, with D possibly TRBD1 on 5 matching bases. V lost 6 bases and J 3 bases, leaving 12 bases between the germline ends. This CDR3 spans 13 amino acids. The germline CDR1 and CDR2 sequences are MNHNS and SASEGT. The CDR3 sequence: CASSGLTGYEQYF. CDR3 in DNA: TGTGCCAGCAGCGGTCTAACAGGCTACGAGCAGTACTTC.

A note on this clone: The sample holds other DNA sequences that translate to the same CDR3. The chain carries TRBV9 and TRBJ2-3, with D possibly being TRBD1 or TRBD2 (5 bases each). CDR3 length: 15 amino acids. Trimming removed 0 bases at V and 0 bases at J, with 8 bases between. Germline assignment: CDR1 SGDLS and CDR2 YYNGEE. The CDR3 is CASSVGGASTDTQYF. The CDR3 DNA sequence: TGTGCCAGCAGCGTAGGAGGGGCTAGCACAGATACGCAGTATTTT.

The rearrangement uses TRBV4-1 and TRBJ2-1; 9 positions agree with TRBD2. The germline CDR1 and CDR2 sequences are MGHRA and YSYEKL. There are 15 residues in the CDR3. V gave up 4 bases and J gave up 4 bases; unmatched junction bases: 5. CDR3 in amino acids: CASSPGLAEYNEQFF. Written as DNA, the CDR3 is TGCGCCAGCAGCCCGGGACTAGCAGAATACAATGAGCAGTTCTTC.